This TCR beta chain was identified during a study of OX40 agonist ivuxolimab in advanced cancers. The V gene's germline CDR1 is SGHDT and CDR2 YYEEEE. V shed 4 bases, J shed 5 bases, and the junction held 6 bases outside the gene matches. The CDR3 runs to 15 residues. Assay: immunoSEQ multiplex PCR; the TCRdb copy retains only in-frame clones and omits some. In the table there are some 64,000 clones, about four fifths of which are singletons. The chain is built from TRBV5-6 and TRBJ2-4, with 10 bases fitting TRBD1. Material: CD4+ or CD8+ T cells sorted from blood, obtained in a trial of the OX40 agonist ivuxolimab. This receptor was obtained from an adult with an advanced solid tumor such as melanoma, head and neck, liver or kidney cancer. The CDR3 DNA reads TGTGCCAGCAGCCCAGGGACAGGGGATGAAAACATTCAGTACTTC. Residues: CASSPGTGDENIQYF.